Shown below are 28 T cell receptor beta chains from a single sample sequenced in a study of blood T cell repertoires in COVID-19. This table comes from immunoSEQ multiplex PCR, and its TCRdb copy is limited to in-frame clones, with some not included. Of some 200,000 clones in the sample, around 90% were seen once. Sequenced: peripheral blood. These receptor sequences come from a middle-aged man with active or convalescent COVID-19.

This chain joins TRBV7-2 and TRBJ1-1, with 9 positions matching TRBD1. Germline CDR1 reads SGHTA; CDR2 reads FQGNSA. V dropped 5 bases and J dropped 4; count of bases not matched to a gene: 2. The CDR3 consists of 13 residues. The CDR3 sequence: CASSRTGATEAFF. Written as DNA, the CDR3 is TGTGCCAGCAGCCGGACAGGGGCCACTGAAGCTTTCTTT. The variable domain in full, with the rest retrieved from reference TRBV7-2 and TRBJ1-1, is GAGVSQSPSNKVTEKGKDVELRCDPISGHTALYWYRQSLGQGLEFLIYFQGNSAPDKSGLPSDRFSAERTGGSVSTLTIQRTQQEDSAVYLCASSRTGATEAFFGQGTRLTVV.

The J gene is TRBJ2-1, the V gene TRBV6-2 or TRBV6-3; 7 nucleotides match TRBD2. This CDR3 spans 17 amino acids. The germline V gene encodes CDR1 MNHEY and CDR2 SVGEGT. V dropped 4 bases and J dropped 3; count of bases not matched to a gene: 12. The CDR3 sequence: CASSLTGTGGLYNEQFF. CDR3 nucleotides: TGTGCCAGCAGTTTGACCGGGACGGGGGGACTCTACAATGAGCAGTTCTTC.

The rearrangement links TRBV6-5 to TRBJ2-7; TRBD1 agrees at 8 bases. This CDR3 contains 13 residues. Germline V CDR1 and CDR2: MNHEY, SVGAGI. V trimming: 5 bases; J trimming: 6 bases; junction bases outside the gene matches: 6. CDR3 DNA sequence: TGTGCCAGCAGTATAGGACAGGGAGGCGAGCAGTACTTC. It is translated as CASSIGQGGEQYF.

This chain links TRBV24-1 with TRBJ1-1; possible D gene TRBD1, 6 bases. The V gene's germline CDR1 is KGHDR and CDR2 SFDVKD. This CDR3 has 12 residues. V lost 4 bases and J lost 7, with 9 bases in between. CDR3 nucleotides: TGTGCCACCAGTGACTTCAGGGGTGAAGCTTTCTTT. Translation gives CATSDFRGEAFF.

The chain is built from TRBV5-1 and TRBJ2-2, with D maybe TRBD1 (5 bases). V lost 0 bases, J lost 4 bases, and 10 bases lay in between. CDR1 SGHRS and CDR2 YFSETQ come from the germline V gene. The CDR3 contains 15 residues. For the CDR3, the DNA is TGCGCCAGCAGCTTGGCAGGGTTGAGCACCGGGGAGCTGTTTTTT. It specifies CASSLAGLSTGELFF.

The gene calls are TRBV28 and TRBJ1-1, with TRBD1 matching over 7 bases. Germline V gene lookup returns CDR1 MDHEN and CDR2 SYDVKM. The trim removed 6 bases at V and 0 bases at J, leaving 10 bases unmatched. This CDR3 has 16 amino acids. CDR3 nucleotides: TGTGCCAGCAGCCAATGGACAGGACCGATGAACACTGAAGCTTTCTTT. Its protein is CASSQWTGPMNTEAFF.

In DNA, the CDR3 is TGTGCCAGTAGTCTCGGGACAGTCAATGAAAAACTGTTTTTT. Translated, it gives CASSLGTVNEKLFF. J is TRBJ1-4 and V is TRBV19; 7 nucleotides align to TRBD1. The CDR3 contains 14 residues. J gave up 5 bases and V 5 bases, and 5 bases lay outside the gene matches. Germline CDR1 reads LNHDA; CDR2 reads SQIVND (reference sequence).

This CDR3 is CASSPGGGLGGYTF. CDR3 nucleotides: TGTGCCAGCTCCCCTGGGGGGGGCTTGGGTGGCTACACCTTC. This chain links TRBV28 with TRBJ1-2; maybe TRBD1 (6 bases). Germline V gene lookup returns CDR1 MDHEN and CDR2 SYDVKM. Between the trimmed V and J ends, which lost 8 bases and 7 bases, there was a span of 20 bases. The CDR3 has 14 residues.

The chain combines TRBV19 with TRBJ1-5; TRBD1 is a possible D gene (5 bases). This CDR3 is 15 amino acids long. Deletions cut 6 bases from V and 0 bases from J, with 12 bases between. Looked up from germline, CDR1 is LNHDA and CDR2 is SQIVND (reference sequence). The CDR3 DNA sequence: TGTGCCAGTAGCAGGGAGGACCTTAGCAATCAGCCCCAGCATTTT. Translating it yields CASSREDLSNQPQHF.

The rearrangement links TRBV9 to TRBJ1-1; tentative D call: TRBD1 (6 bases). Looked up from germline, CDR1 is SGDLS and CDR2 is YYNGEE. V was clipped by 0 bases and J by 4 bases, with 16 bases between them. The length of the CDR3 is 16 residues. The CDR3 nucleotides read TGTGCCAGCAGCGTAGGAAGGGGGTGGGGGAGCACTGAAGCTTTCTTT. This gives the protein CASSVGRGWGSTEAFF.

The rearrangement links TRBV5-1 to TRBJ1-5, with D perhaps TRBD1 (5 bases). The CDR3 loop spans 15 amino acids. The V end was cut by 0 bases, the J end by 1 base, with 8 bases between. The germline V gene encodes CDR1 SGHRS and CDR2 YFSETQ. The CDR3 loop is CASSLVGLSNQPQHF. The CDR3 DNA reads TGCGCCAGCAGCTTGGTGGGACTAAGCAATCAGCCCCAGCATTTT. Variable domain in full (rest from reference TRBV5-1 and TRBJ1-5): KAGVTQTPRYLIKTRGQQVTLSCSPISGHRSVSWYQQTPGQGLQFLFEYFSETQRNKGNFPGRFSGRQFSNSRSEMNVSTLELGDSALYLCASSLVGLSNQPQHFGDGTRLSIL.

This chain uses TRBV6-2 or TRBV6-3 with TRBJ2-3; TRBD1 might be the D (5 bases). This CDR3 contains 15 residues. In germline, CDR1 is MNHEY, CDR2 SVGEGT. Between the trimmed V and J ends, which lost 0 bases and 6 bases, there was a span of 13 bases. In DNA, the CDR3 is TGTGCCAGCAGTTACTCGATCTTTGGGGCGGATACGCAGTATTTT. Amino acids: CASSYSIFGADTQYF.

The chain uses TRBV6-5 and TRBJ2-5; tentatively, D is TRBD2 (5 bases). The V end was cut by 6 bases, the J end by 5 bases, with 13 bases between. The V gene's germline CDR1 is MNHEY and CDR2 SVGAGI. This CDR3 spans 13 amino acids. The CDR3 is CASRRVNPETQYF. For the CDR3, the DNA is TGTGCCAGCAGGAGGGTTAATCCGGAGACCCAGTACTTC.

The rearrangement uses TRBV19 and TRBJ2-1, with 11 nucleotides matching TRBD2. The V and J ends lost 7 bases and 9 bases, in that order; junction bases with no gene match: 17. CDR1 is LNHDA and CDR2 is SQIVND in the germline V gene (reference sequence). The CDR3 runs to 17 residues. The chain's CDR3 is CASTKSSGTSGMGEQFF. DNA for the CDR3: TGTGCCAGTACCAAGAGCAGTGGGACTAGCGGAATGGGTGAGCAGTTCTTC.

The gene calls are TRBV6-2 or TRBV6-3 and TRBJ1-2; 8 nucleotides agree with TRBD1. The CDR3 contains 13 residues. V shed 4 bases, J shed 7 bases, and the junction held 5 bases outside the gene matches. The germline gives CDR1 MNHEY, CDR2 SVGEGT. The CDR3 sequence: CASSSPDRGGYTF. CDR3 DNA: TGTGCCAGCAGTTCCCCTGACAGGGGTGGCTACACCTTC.

V is TRBV21-1 and J is TRBJ2-3; TRBD2 was called by the table and not checked on the DNA. TRBV21-1 is a listed pseudogene. This CDR3 contains 16 residues. The CDR3 DNA reads TGTGCCAGCAGCTCGGCGACGGGAGGGCGCACAGATACGCAGTATTTT. It specifies CASSSATGGRTDTQYF.

The chain links TRBV2 to TRBJ2-3; TRBD2 aligns across 13 bases. Germline CDR1 SNHLY, CDR2 FYNNEI. Trimming at V came to 7 bases and at J to 1 base, leaving 8 bases not matched to a gene. CDR3 size: 17 residues. CDR3 DNA: TGTGCCAGCAAAGGAACTAGCGGGGGGGGTGGCACAGATACGCAGTATTTT. Protein: CASKGTSGGGGTDTQYF.

J is TRBJ1-1 and V is TRBV6-5; D possibly corresponds to TRBD1 (6 bases). The CDR3 length is 14 residues. The V gene's germline CDR1 is MNHEY and CDR2 SVGAGI. V lost 7 bases and J 4 bases, leaving 16 bases between the germline ends. The CDR3 coding sequence is TGTGCCAGCACCGAACGGGGGGCTGTCACTGAAGCTTTCTTT. It translates to CASTERGAVTEAFF.

V and J are TRBV5-1 and TRBJ2-1; 11 nucleotides agree with TRBD2. Germline V gene sequence: CDR1 SGHRS, CDR2 YFSETQ. V was clipped by 4 bases and J by 4 bases; unmatched bases: 4. The CDR3 is 15 residues long. CDR3 amino acids: CASSSLAGGYNEQFF. CDR3 coding DNA: TGCGCCAGCAGCAGCCTAGCGGGGGGATACAATGAGCAGTTCTTC.

The V and J genes are TRBV6-5 and TRBJ2-7, with 10 bases identical to TRBD1. Trimming took 6 bases from V and 3 from J; bases not matched to a gene: 8. The CDR3 is 15 residues long. Germline CDR1 reads MNHEY; CDR2 reads SVGAGI. CDR3 sequence reads: CASRGPGTGDYEQYF. The CDR3 nucleotides read TGTGCCAGCAGGGGACCCGGGACAGGGGACTACGAGCAGTACTTC.

V and J are TRBV7-6 and TRBJ2-3; possible D gene TRBD2, 5 bases. The germline V gene has CDR1 SGHVS and CDR2 FNYEAQ. Trimming removed 5 bases from V and 2 bases from J, with 14 bases in between. The CDR3 length is 15 residues. DNA of the CDR3: TGTGCCAGCAGCCCCCGGATGAGGGACACAGATACGCAGTATTTT. Its protein product is CASSPRMRDTDTQYF.

The genes are TRBV28 and TRBJ1-5, with no clear D. The germline V gene encodes CDR1 MDHEN and CDR2 SYDVKM. With 2 bases removed from V and 2 bases from J, the gap between germline ends came to 10 bases. CDR3 length: 15 amino acids. The CDR3 spells CASSLGSRGNQPQHF. CDR3 coding DNA: TGTGCCAGCAGTTTAGGGAGCCGAGGCAATCAGCCCCAGCATTTT. The variable domain in full, with the rest retrieved from reference TRBV28 and TRBJ1-5, is DVKVTQSSRYLVKRTGEKVFLECVQDMDHENMFWYRQDPGLGLRLIYFSYDVKMKEKGDIPEGYSVSREKKERFSLILESASTNQTSMYLCASSLGSRGNQPQHFGDGTRLSIL.

A few counts support this clone. The chain has TRBV7-9 and TRBJ1-1, with D unclear. The CDR3 spans 14 residues. The germline V gene has CDR1 SEHNR and CDR2 FQNEAQ (reference sequence). Between the trimmed V and J ends, which lost 5 bases and 2 bases, there was a span of 12 bases. This CDR3 is CASSGLAGNTEAFF. DNA of the CDR3: TGTGCCAGCAGCGGCCTCGCGGGTAACACTGAAGCTTTCTTT. Full variable domain (outside the CDR3, taken from reference TRBV7-9 and TRBJ1-1): DTGVSQNPRHKITKRGQNVTFRCDPISEHNRLYWYRQTLGQGPEFLTYFQNEAQLEKSRLLSDRFSAERPKGSFSTLEIQRTEQGDSAMYLCASSGLAGNTEAFFGQGTRLTVV.

The chain recombines TRBV12-3 or TRBV12-4 with TRBJ1-1, with 8 bases that match TRBD1. The length of the CDR3 is 13 residues. V was clipped by 3 bases and J by 7 bases; unmatched bases: 4. The DNA for the CDR3 is TGTGCCAGCAGTTTCCACGGGACAGGTGAAGCTTTCTTT. It encodes CASSFHGTGEAFF.

The chain couples TRBV28 to TRBJ1-3, with D perhaps TRBD1 (5 bases). The CDR3 is 15 residues long. Germline values: CDR1 MDHEN, CDR2 SYDVKM. The V gene lost 8 bases and the J gene lost 0 bases, with 14 bases spanning the gap. The CDR3 protein is CASSRTHNSGNTIYF. CDR3 DNA: TGTGCCAGCTCCAGGACACACAACTCTGGAAACACCATATATTTT.

The gene calls are TRBV19 and TRBJ2-2, with 7 bases aligning to TRBD1. The CDR3 length is 15 residues. The germline V gene encodes CDR1 LNHDA and CDR2 SQIVND (reference sequence). The ends lost 5 bases at V and 4 bases at J; junction bases unmatched: 7. The CDR3 DNA follows: TGTGCCAGTAGTCTCGACAGGGTCGCCACCGGGGAGCTGTTTTTT. Translating gives CASSLDRVATGELFF.

Written as DNA, the CDR3 is TGTGCCAGTAGCTTCCCGGGGGGCGGGAGGGCCTCGGGTCAGTTCTTC. Translated: CASSFPGGGRASGQFF. The V and J genes are TRBV19 and TRBJ2-1; TRBD2 aligns across 9 bases. The CDR3 runs to 16 residues. CDR1 and CDR2 from the germline V gene are LNHDA and SQIVND (reference sequence). The ends lost 6 bases at V and 13 bases at J; junction bases unmatched: 19.

This chain links TRBV10-3 with TRBJ2-7; 9 nucleotides agree with TRBD1. The CDR3 sequence is 16 residues long. CDR1 is ENHRY, CDR2 SYGVKD, per germline. V lost 6 bases to trimming and J lost 2 bases; unmatched junction nucleotides: 11. The CDR3 region has the DNA TGTGCCATCAGCCCCGATCCGGGACAGGGCCCCTACGAGCAGTACTTC. It translates to CAISPDPGQGPYEQYF.